Presented here are 30 T cell receptor beta chains from one specimen sequenced in a study of T cell repertoires in cytomegalovirus infection. TCRdb used MiXCR to reprocess the reads, holding one entry per CDR3 protein. The sample comprises under 850,000 distinct CDR3 sequences, around 31% of which are singletons, and roughly 18% rests with the top ten. No antigen is known for these receptors. The sample in question was cultured PBMCs, obtained from culture after CMV antigen stimulation. The origin of the receptors is a human donor in good health (CMV status not recorded). Some clones in this sample may be carry-over from other donors' samples.

This clonotype occurred many times. This CDR3 reads CASSFMTGTENGYTF. The CDR3 DNA reads as TGTGCCAGCAGCTTTATGACGGGGACAGAGAATGGCTACACCTTC. This chain connects TRBV7-2 to TRBJ1-2; TRBD1 aligns across 7 bases. The length of the CDR3 is 15 residues. The germline V gene has CDR1 SGHTA and CDR2 FQGNSA. V was pared by 3 bases and J by 6 bases, with 10 bases of the junction left unmatched.

The rearrangement links TRBV4-2 to TRBJ2-5; D might be TRBD1 or TRBD2, each matching 5 bases. Trimming pared 0 bases from V and 7 bases from J, leaving 12 bases between. Germline-derived CDR1 and CDR2 are LGHNA and YNFKEQ. The CDR3 covers 14 residues. CDR3 coding DNA: TGTGCCAGCAGCCAAGATACTAGAGGGGTGACCCAGTACTTC. It translates to CASSQDTRGVTQYF.

The chain combines TRBV20-1 with TRBJ2-7, with TRBD1 identical over 10 bases. Germline loops: CDR1 DFQATT, CDR2 SNEGSKA (reference sequence). The CDR3 is 14 amino acids. The J segment lost 4 bases and the V segment lost 7 bases, leaving 10 bases of the junction unmatched. The CDR3 region has the DNA TGCAGTGGCTTATTCGGGACAGGGGTTTACGAGCAGTACTTC. This sequence encodes CSGLFGTGVYEQYF.

This clonotype turned up a few times. The chain is built from TRBV5-5 and TRBJ2-1; 12 positions agree with TRBD1. This CDR3 has 20 residues. Germline CDR1 SGHKS, CDR2 YYEKEE (reference sequence). Trimming cost V 4 bases and J 0 bases; bases outside gene matches: 14. The CDR3 loop is CASSSWGTGGFLSSYNEQFF. CDR3 nucleotide sequence: TGTGCCAGCAGCAGCTGGGGGACAGGGGGCTTCCTGAGCTCCTACAATGAGCAGTTCTTC.

The chain uses TRBV11-2 and TRBJ2-3, with D perhaps TRBD1 or TRBD2 (6 bases each). Germline V gene sequence: CDR1 SGHAT, CDR2 FQNNGV. This CDR3 has 16 residues. Between the trimmed V and J ends, which lost 1 base and 3 bases, there was a span of 14 bases. The CDR3 here is CASSLVGGRVTDTQYF. DNA of the CDR3: TGTGCCAGCAGCTTAGTCGGGGGCCGCGTGACAGATACGCAGTATTTT.

The chain has TRBV28 and TRBJ1-1, with a possible D match to TRBD1 (6 bases). Germline CDR1 MDHEN, CDR2 SYDVKM. The CDR3 consists of 13 residues. Trimming took off 3 bases at V and 8 bases at J, with 13 bases between the two ends. The CDR3 sequence is CASSLPQGSEAFF. In DNA form, the CDR3 reads TGTGCCAGCAGTTTGCCGCAGGGGTCCGAAGCTTTCTTT.

This chain links TRBV4-1 with TRBJ2-7; 8 nucleotides agree with TRBD1. V trimming: 2 bases; J trimming: 0 bases; junction bases outside the gene matches: 3. CDR3 length: 15 residues. CDR1 is MGHRA, CDR2 YSYEKL, per germline. In DNA, the CDR3 is TGCGCCAGCAGCCAATTTACAGGGGGCTCCTACGAGCAGTACTTC. This gives the protein CASSQFTGGSYEQYF.

At least ten counts were recorded for this clonotype. The rearrangement links TRBV7-9 to TRBJ2-2, with D possibly matching TRBD1 (6 bases). Germline values: CDR1 SEHNR, CDR2 FQNEAQ (reference sequence). The length of the CDR3 is 14 residues. Trimming removed 5 bases at V and 1 base at J, with 8 bases between. The CDR3 DNA reads as TGTGCCAGCAGCAGGACAGAGAACACCGGGGAGCTGTTTTTT. Encoded protein: CASSRTENTGELFF.

V usage is TRBV7-8 and J usage is TRBJ2-5, with D possibly being TRBD2 (6 bases). CDR3 length equals 14 residues. CDR1 SGHVS and CDR2 FQNEAQ come from the germline V gene. Deletions cut 3 bases from V and 5 bases from J, with 13 bases between. The CDR3 DNA is TGTGCCAGCAGCTTTCTTACGGCGGGGGAGACCCAGTACTTC. As protein: CASSFLTAGETQYF.

In this sample, this clonotype turned up once. The J gene is TRBJ2-1, the V gene TRBV5-6; D remains ambiguous. The V gene's germline CDR1 is SGHDT and CDR2 YYEEEE. The CDR3 length is 14 residues. V lost 4 bases and J 9 bases, leaving 17 bases between the germline ends. The CDR3 DNA sequence: TGTGCCAGCAGCGCAACCCCCGTGGCTTTTGAGCAGTTCTTC. Protein product: CASSATPVAFEQFF.

This clonotype came up a few times. V usage is TRBV7-2 and J usage is TRBJ1-6; D remains unclear. V gave up 10 bases and J gave up 6 bases, with 10 bases separating them. This CDR3 contains 12 residues. The V gene's germline CDR1 is SGHTA and CDR2 FQGNSA. As DNA, the CDR3 is TGTGCCACCATGATGGGTAATTCACCCCTCCACTTT. Encoded protein: CATMMGNSPLHF. Variable domain in full (rest from reference TRBV7-2 and TRBJ1-6): GAGVSQSPSNKVTEKGKDVELRCDPISGHTALYWYRQSLGQGLEFLIYFQGNSAPDKSGLPSDRFSAERTGGSVSTLTIQRTQQEDSAVYLCATMMGNSPLHFGNGTRLTVT.

This clonotype was detected a few times. V gene TRBV6-6 combines with J gene TRBJ2-5; D unresolved. The CDR3 sequence is 13 residues long. Per germline, CDR1 MNHNY and CDR2 SVGAGI (reference sequence). The V end was cut by 1 base, the J end by 5 bases, with 8 bases between. The CDR3, as DNA: TGTGCCAGCAGTTACTACTTCAGGGAGACCCAGTACTTC. It encodes CASSYYFRETQYF.

CDR3 sequence reads: CASTQGTENTEAFF. The CDR3 nucleotides read TGTGCCAGCACCCAGGGAACGGAGAACACTGAAGCTTTCTTT. This chain joins TRBV2 and TRBJ1-1, with a tentative D call TRBD1 (5 bases). The CDR3 extends over 14 amino acids. V lost 7 bases to trimming and J lost 1 base, with 13 bases between them. Germline lookup yields CDR1 SNHLY and CDR2 FYNNEI.

The chain uses TRBV6-2 or TRBV6-3 and TRBJ2-3; 13 bases match TRBD2. The germline V gene encodes CDR1 MNHEY and CDR2 SVGEGT. V gave up 5 bases and J gave up 4 bases; unmatched junction bases: 12. The CDR3 covers 18 residues. The CDR3 loop is CASSPRTSGRGYADTQYF. CDR3 sequence (DNA): TGTGCCAGCAGTCCGCGGACTAGCGGGAGAGGGTATGCAGATACGCAGTATTTT.

This clonotype turned up a few times. The CDR3 reads CASRESGGGNEQFF. The CDR3 DNA follows: TGTGCCAGCAGAGAAAGCGGGGGAGGCAATGAGCAGTTCTTC. V usage is TRBV12-3 or TRBV12-4 and J usage is TRBJ2-1; 8 bases agree with TRBD2. With 6 bases clipped from V and 6 bases from J, the junction kept 7 bases outside the gene matches. The CDR3 spans 14 residues.

This clonotype was recorded a few times. The chain is built from TRBV27 and TRBJ2-5; 8 nucleotides line up with TRBD1. The germline gives CDR1 MNHEY, CDR2 SMNVEV (reference sequence). The ends lost 10 bases at V and 5 bases at J; junction bases unmatched: 6. This CDR3 spans 12 amino acids. The CDR3 spells CATADRVETQYF. In DNA form, the CDR3 reads TGTGCCACCGCGGACAGGGTGGAGACCCAGTACTTC.

This clonotype has a handful of counts. The chain recombines TRBV10-3 with TRBJ1-1; no reliable D call. This CDR3 spans 14 amino acids. Germline V CDR1 and CDR2: ENHRY, SYGVKD. V was pared by 2 bases and J by 7 bases, with 14 bases between. The CDR3 reads CAISESPRLGEAFF. The CDR3 bases are TGTGCCATCAGTGAGAGTCCCCGACTTGGTGAAGCTTTCTTT.

This chain uses TRBV6-4 with TRBJ2-1; no reliable D call. Trimming removed 8 bases from V and 9 bases from J, with 8 bases in between. The germline gives CDR1 MRHNA, CDR2 SNTAGT. This CDR3 has 10 amino acids. Here the CDR3 DNA reads TGTGCCAGCGGTATCGGTGAGCAGTTCTTC. This gives the protein CASGIGEQFF.

V and J are TRBV6-1 and TRBJ1-1; the D is unclear. Germline V CDR1 and CDR2: MNHNS, SASEGT. The CDR3 extends over 13 amino acids. V lost 2 bases and J lost 8, with 12 bases in between. The CDR3 sequence is CASSEPREGEAFF. The CDR3 DNA sequence: TGTGCCAGCAGTGAACCGAGGGAAGGGGAAGCTTTCTTT.

This clonotype has just a few counts. The junction does not match germline at one end; this may be a read error. The V and J genes are TRBV19 and TRBJ2-3; 7 nucleotides match TRBD2. CDR3 length: 13 amino acids. The germline V gene encodes CDR1 LNHDA and CDR2 SQIVND (reference sequence). Here the CDR3 DNA reads TGTGCCAGTAGTTCCGGACTAGAGGATATGCAGTATTTT. Amino acid sequence: CASSSGLEDMQYF.

The chain employs TRBV6-1 and TRBJ2-4; 7 nucleotides align to TRBD1. Germline CDR1 is MNHNS and CDR2 is SASEGT. V lost 8 bases and J lost 2; bases outside the gene matches: 9. The CDR3 is 15 residues long. CDR3 residues: CASYGAGGPKNIQYF. In nucleotides, the CDR3 is TGTGCCAGCTACGGCGCAGGGGGTCCCAAAAACATTCAGTACTTC.

This clonotype was detected a few times. V gene TRBV24-1 combines with J gene TRBJ2-7; D is unresolved. The CDR3 extends over 13 amino acids. From germline, CDR1 is KGHDR and CDR2 SFDVKD. V was trimmed by 4 bases and J by 2 bases, leaving 8 bases between them. CDR3 nucleotide sequence: TGTGCCACCAGTGACCCTCTAACCTACGAGCAGTACTTC. Amino acid sequence: CATSDPLTYEQYF.

This clonotype was detected a few times. This sequence joins TRBV7-8 and TRBJ2-2; 8 nucleotides match TRBD2. The CDR3 has 16 amino acids. V lost 3 bases and J lost 1; bases outside the gene matches: 4. Germline assignment: CDR1 SGHVS and CDR2 FQNEAQ. The CDR3 DNA sequence: TGTGCCAGCAGCTTGCCCGGGGGGGTGAACACCGGGGAGCTGTTTTTT. Translating gives CASSLPGGVNTGELFF. Full variable domain (outside the CDR3, taken from reference TRBV7-8 and TRBJ2-2): GAGVSQSPRYKVAKRGQDVALRCDPISGHVSLFWYQQALGQGPEFLTYFQNEAQLDKSGLPSDRFFAERPEGSVSTLKIQRTQQEDSAVYLCASSLPGGVNTGELFFGEGSRLTVL.

The table lists this clonotype with many counts. The V gene is TRBV7-2, the J gene TRBJ2-3; D assignment may be TRBD1 or TRBD2 (6 bases each). The V end was cut by 5 bases, the J end by 6 bases, with 21 bases between. The CDR3 sequence is 16 residues long. The germline CDR1 and CDR2 sequences are SGHTA and FQGNSA. The CDR3 DNA reads TGTGCCAGCAGCCTAACTAGGGGGAGGCCAGGGGATACGCAGTATTTT. As protein: CASSLTRGRPGDTQYF.

This rearrangement joins TRBV12-3 or TRBV12-4 to TRBJ2-2, with TRBD1 identical over 7 bases. The J segment lost 4 bases and the V segment lost 2 bases, leaving 4 bases of the junction unmatched. The CDR3 is 15 residues long. CDR3 nucleotide sequence: TGTGCCAGCAGTTTAAGAGGGGGCGTCACCGGGGAGCTGTTTTTT. It codes for CASSLRGGVTGELFF.

Turning to this clonotype: No conserved phenylalanine or tryptophan is present at the end of the CDR3, so a read error is the likely explanation. V is TRBV2 and J is TRBJ1-1; D unresolved. Trimming took off 7 bases at V and 8 bases at J, with 14 bases between the two ends. In germline, CDR1 is SNHLY, CDR2 FYNNEI. The CDR3 is 12 residues long. CDR3 amino acids: CASKSAFLEAFL. The CDR3 bases are TGTGCCAGCAAGTCGGCATTCCTAGAAGCTTTCCTT.

The rearrangement uses TRBV10-3 and TRBJ2-7; 12 bases line up with TRBD1. Germline V gives CDR1 ENHRY, CDR2 SYGVKD. Trimming removed 0 bases from V and 12 bases from J; junction bases left unmatched: 3. This CDR3 comprises 13 residues. DNA for the CDR3: TGTGCCATCAGTGAGTCGAGGGACAGGGGGCCGTACTTC. As protein: CAISESRDRGPYF.

This clonotype was seen a few times. This sequence joins TRBV7-2 and TRBJ1-3, with 8 nucleotides matching TRBD1. The junction had 13 bases not matched to a gene; V was cut back by 5 bases and J by 4 bases. From germline, CDR1 is SGHTA and CDR2 FQGNSA. CDR3 length: 17 residues. CDR3 in DNA: TGTGCCAGCAGCACGCAACAGGGGGGCCTCGGAGGAAACACCATATATTTT. Its protein product is CASSTQQGGLGGNTIYF.

This clonotype showed up just a few times. The chain uses TRBV19 and TRBJ2-6, with a tentative D call TRBD1 (6 bases). The V end was cut by 7 bases, the J end by 0 bases, with 10 bases between. Germline V gene sequence: CDR1 LNHDA, CDR2 SQIVND (reference sequence). The CDR3 is 15 residues long. The CDR3 sequence is CASKGHSSGANVLTF. CDR3 nucleotides: TGTGCCAGTAAGGGACATAGCTCTGGGGCCAACGTCCTGACTTTC.

The chain recombines TRBV6-6 with TRBJ2-7; 10 bases match TRBD1. CDR1 MNHNY and CDR2 SVGAGI come from the germline V gene (reference sequence). There are 15 residues in the CDR3. The junction had 10 bases not matched to a gene; V was cut back by 4 bases and J by 7 bases. CDR3 in amino acids: CASSSLRQGAGEQYF. CDR3 DNA sequence: TGTGCCAGCAGTTCCTTAAGACAGGGGGCAGGGGAGCAGTACTTC.